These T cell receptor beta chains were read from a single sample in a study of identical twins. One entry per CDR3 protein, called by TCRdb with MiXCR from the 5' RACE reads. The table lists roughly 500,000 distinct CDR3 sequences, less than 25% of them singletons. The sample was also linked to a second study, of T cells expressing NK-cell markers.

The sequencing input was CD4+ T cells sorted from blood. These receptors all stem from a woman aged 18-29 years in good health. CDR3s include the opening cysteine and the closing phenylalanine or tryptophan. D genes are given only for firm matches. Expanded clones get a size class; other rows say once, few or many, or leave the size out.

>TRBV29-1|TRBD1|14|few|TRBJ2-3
TGCAGCACGCGGACAGGGTCGGGCACAGATACGCAGTATTTT
CSTRTGSGTDTQYF
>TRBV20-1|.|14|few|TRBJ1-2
TGCAGTGCTAGAGACCCATCGGGTTATGGTGGCTACACCTTC
CSARDPSGYGGYTF
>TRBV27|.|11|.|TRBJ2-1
TGTGCCAGCAGCGGCGGGTTTCAGCAGTTCTTC
CASSGGFQQFF
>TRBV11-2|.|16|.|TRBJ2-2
TGTGCCAGCAGCCCCCAGGGGAGGGTGAACACCGGGGAGCTGTTTTTT
CASSPQGRVNTGELFF
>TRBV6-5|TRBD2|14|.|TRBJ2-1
TGTGCCAGCGGTACTAGCGGGGCTTACAATGAGCAGTTCTTC
CASGTSGAYNEQFF
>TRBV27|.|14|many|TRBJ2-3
TGTGCCAGCAGTACAAGGAGGAGGGGAGATACGCAGTATTTT
CASSTRRRGDTQYF
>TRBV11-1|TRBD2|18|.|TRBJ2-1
TGTGCCAGCAGCTTTCAATTGGGGGTAGCGGGAGGTATGAATGAGCAGTTCTTC
CASSFQLGVAGGMNEQFF
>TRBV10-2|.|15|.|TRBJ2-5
TGCGCCAGCAGTCTTTTGAGGGGCCGAGAAGAGACCCAGTACTTC
CASSLLRGREETQYF
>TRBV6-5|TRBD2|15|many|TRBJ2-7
TGTGCCAGCAGTTACCGGCTAGCGGGAGGTAACGAGCAGTACTTC
CASSYRLAGGNEQYF
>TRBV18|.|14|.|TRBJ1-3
TGTGCCAGCTCCCCCGCGGCGCGAGGAAACACCATATATTTT
CASSPAARGNTIYF
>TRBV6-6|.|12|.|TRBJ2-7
TGTGCCGGCGGACAGAAGCCCTACGAGCAGTACTTC
CAGGQKPYEQYF
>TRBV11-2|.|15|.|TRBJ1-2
TGTGCCAGCAGCTTGGGTGTTTACAGGGACCATGGCTACACCTTC
CASSLGVYRDHGYTF
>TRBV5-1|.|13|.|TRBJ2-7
TGCGCCAGCAGCTTACTGGGGCTTTACGAGCAGTACTTC
CASSLLGLYEQYF
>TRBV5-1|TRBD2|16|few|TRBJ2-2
TGCGCCAGCAGCTTGAATCCAGCGGGAGATGGCGGGGAGCTGTTTTTT
CASSLNPAGDGGELFF
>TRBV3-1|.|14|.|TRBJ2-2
TGTGCCAGCAGCAACCGGGACACGGACGGGGAGCTGTTTTTT
CASSNRDTDGELFF
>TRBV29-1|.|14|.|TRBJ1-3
TGCAGCGTTGGTGGGGCCTACTCTGGAAACACCATATATTTT
CSVGGAYSGNTIYF
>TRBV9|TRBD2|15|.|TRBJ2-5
TGTGCCAGCAGCGAGCCCCCGGGAGGGCAAGAGACCCAGTACTTC
CASSEPPGGQETQYF